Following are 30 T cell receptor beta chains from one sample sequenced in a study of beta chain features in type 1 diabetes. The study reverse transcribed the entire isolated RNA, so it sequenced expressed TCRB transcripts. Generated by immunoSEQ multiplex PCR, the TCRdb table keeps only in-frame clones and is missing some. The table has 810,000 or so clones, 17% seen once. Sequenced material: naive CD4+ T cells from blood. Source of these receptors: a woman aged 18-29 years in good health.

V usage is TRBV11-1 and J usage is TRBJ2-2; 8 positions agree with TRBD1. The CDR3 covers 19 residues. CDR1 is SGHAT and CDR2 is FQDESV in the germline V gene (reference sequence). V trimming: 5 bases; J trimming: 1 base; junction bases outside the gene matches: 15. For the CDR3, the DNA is TGTGCCAGCAGCCCCCGACTCAGTGGACAGGGCAGGAACACCGGGGAGCTGTTTTTT. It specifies CASSPRLSGQGRNTGELFF. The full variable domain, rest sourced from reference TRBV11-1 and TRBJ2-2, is EAEVAQSPRYKITEKSQAVAFWCDPISGHATLYWYRQILGQGPELLVQFQDESVVDDSQLPKDRFSAERLKGVDSTLKIQPAELGDSAMYLCASSPRLSGQGRNTGELFFGEGSRLTVL.

The CDR3 DNA is TGTGCCAGCTTCCGGGCGGGTTTCGGCTATGGCTACACCTTC. As protein: CASFRAGFGYGYTF. The chain carries TRBV28 and TRBJ1-2; D gene unclear. The germline V gene has CDR1 MDHEN and CDR2 SYDVKM. The CDR3 spans 14 residues. The V end lost 8 bases, the J end lost 4 bases, and 17 bases lay between the germline ends.

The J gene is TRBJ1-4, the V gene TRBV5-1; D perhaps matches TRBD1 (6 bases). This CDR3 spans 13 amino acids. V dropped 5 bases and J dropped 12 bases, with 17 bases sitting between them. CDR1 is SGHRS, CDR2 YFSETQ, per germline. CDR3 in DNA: TGCGCCAGCAGTTCGGACAGTGGTGGGGAACTGTTTTTT. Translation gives CASSSDSGGELFF.

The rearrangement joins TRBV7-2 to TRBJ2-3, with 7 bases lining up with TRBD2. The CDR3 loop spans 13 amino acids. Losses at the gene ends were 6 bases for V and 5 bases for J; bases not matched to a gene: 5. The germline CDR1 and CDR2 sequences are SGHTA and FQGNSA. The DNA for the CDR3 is TGTGCCAGCAGTTCGACTAGCCTAGATACGCAGTATTTT. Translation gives CASSSTSLDTQYF.

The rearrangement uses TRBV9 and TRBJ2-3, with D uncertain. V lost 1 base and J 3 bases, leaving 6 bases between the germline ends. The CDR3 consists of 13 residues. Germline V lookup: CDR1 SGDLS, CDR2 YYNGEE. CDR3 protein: CASSVSTTDTQYF. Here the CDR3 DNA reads TGTGCCAGCAGCGTATCGACTACAGATACGCAGTATTTT.

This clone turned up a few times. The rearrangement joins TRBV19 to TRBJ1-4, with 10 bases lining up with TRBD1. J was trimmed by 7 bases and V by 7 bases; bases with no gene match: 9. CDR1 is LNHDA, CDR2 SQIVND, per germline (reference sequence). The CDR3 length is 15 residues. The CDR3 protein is CASTSTGTGVEKLFF. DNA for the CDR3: TGTGCCAGTACCTCAACCGGGACAGGGGTTGAAAAACTGTTTTTT.

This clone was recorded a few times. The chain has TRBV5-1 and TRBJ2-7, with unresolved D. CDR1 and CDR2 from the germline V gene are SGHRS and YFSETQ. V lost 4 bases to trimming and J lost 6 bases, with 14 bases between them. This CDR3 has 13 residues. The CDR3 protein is CASSPGPGAEQYF. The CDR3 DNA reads TGCGCCAGCAGCCCTGGACCGGGTGCCGAGCAGTACTTC.

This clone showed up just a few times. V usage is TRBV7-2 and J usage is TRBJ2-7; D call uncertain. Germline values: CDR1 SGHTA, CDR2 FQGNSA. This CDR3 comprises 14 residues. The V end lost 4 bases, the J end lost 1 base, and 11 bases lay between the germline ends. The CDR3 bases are TGTGCCAGCAGCTCATCCGGCGTATCCTACGAGCAGTACTTC. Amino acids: CASSSSGVSYEQYF.

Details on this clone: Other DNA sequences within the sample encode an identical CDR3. The CDR3 nucleotides read TGTGCCAGCAGTGAGGGAGAGACCCAGTACTTC. It specifies CASSEGETQYF. The chain combines TRBV25-1 with TRBJ2-5; D unresolved. The CDR3 is made up of 11 amino acids. From germline, CDR1 is MGHDK and CDR2 SYGVNS. V shed 3 bases and J shed 4 bases, with 3 bases lying between them.

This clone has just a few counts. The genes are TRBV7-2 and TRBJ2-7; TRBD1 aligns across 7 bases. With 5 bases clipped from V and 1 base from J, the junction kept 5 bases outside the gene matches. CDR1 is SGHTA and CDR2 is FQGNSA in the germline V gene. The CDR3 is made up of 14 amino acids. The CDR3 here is CASSLSTGSYEQYF. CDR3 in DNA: TGTGCCAGCAGCCTTTCGACAGGGTCCTACGAGCAGTACTTC.

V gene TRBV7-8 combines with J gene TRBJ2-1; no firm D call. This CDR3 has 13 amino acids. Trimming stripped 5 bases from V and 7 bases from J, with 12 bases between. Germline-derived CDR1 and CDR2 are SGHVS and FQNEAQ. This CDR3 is CASSPRLPNEQFF. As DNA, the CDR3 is TGTGCCAGCAGCCCCCGCCTCCCTAATGAGCAGTTCTTC.

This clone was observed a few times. The CDR3: CASSKPGSGVQYF. The CDR3 nucleotides read TGTGCCAGCAGTAAACCGGGCTCGGGGGTGCAGTACTTC. The chain employs TRBV25-1 and TRBJ2-7; tentatively, D is TRBD2 (6 bases). V lost 5 bases, J lost 9 bases, and 17 bases lay in between. The CDR3 loop spans 13 amino acids. Germline CDR1 is MGHDK and CDR2 is SYGVNS.

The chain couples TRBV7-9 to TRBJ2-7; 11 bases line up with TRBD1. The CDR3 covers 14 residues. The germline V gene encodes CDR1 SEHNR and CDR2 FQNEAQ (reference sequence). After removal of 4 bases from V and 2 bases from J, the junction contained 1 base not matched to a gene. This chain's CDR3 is CASSWTGGTYEQYF. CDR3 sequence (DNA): TGTGCCAGCAGCTGGACAGGGGGCACCTACGAGCAGTACTTC.

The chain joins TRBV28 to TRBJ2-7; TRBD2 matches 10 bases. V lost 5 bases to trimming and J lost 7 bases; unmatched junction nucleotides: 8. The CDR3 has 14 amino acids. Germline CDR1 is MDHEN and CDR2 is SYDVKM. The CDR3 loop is CASSRSGRADEQYF. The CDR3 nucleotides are TGTGCCAGCAGTAGGAGCGGGAGGGCCGATGAGCAGTACTTC.

The CDR3: CASRRTSGPTDTQYF. CDR3 DNA sequence: TGTGCCAGCAGACGGACTAGCGGCCCCACAGATACGCAGTATTTT. V and J are TRBV6-5 and TRBJ2-3; TRBD2 matches at 10 bases. J gave up 2 bases and V 6 bases, and 5 bases lay outside the gene matches. This CDR3 is 15 amino acids long. From germline, CDR1 is MNHEY and CDR2 SVGAGI.

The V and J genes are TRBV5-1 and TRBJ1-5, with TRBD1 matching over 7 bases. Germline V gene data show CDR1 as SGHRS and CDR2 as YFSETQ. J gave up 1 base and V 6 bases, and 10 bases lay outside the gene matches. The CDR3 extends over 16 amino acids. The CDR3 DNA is TGCGCCAGCATCGACAGGGCCGAAACAAGCAATCAGCCCCAGCATTTT. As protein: CASIDRAETSNQPQHF.

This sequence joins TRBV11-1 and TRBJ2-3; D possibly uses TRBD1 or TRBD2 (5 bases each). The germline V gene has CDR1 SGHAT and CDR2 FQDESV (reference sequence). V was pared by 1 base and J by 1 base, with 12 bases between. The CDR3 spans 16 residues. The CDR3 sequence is CASSLDQGVGTDTQYF. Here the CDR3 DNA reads TGTGCCAGCAGCTTAGATCAGGGAGTCGGCACAGATACGCAGTATTTT.

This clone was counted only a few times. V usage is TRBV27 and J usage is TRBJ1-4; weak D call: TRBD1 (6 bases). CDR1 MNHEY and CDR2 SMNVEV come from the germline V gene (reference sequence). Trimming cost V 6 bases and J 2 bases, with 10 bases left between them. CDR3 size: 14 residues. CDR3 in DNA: TGTGCCAGCAGGTATACAGGGACTAATGAAAAACTGTTTTTT. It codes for CASRYTGTNEKLFF.

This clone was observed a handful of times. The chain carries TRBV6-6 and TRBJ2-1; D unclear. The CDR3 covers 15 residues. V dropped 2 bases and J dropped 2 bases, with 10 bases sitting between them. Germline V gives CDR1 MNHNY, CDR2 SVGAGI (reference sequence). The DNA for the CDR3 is TGTGCCAGCAGTTACAACTCCCTAGCCTACAATGAGCAGTTCTTC. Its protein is CASSYNSLAYNEQFF.

In DNA form, the CDR3 reads TGTGCCAGCATCCAGGGGGACGGACACTTCTACACCTTC. As protein: CASIQGDGHFYTF. This rearrangement joins TRBV7-9 to TRBJ1-2; 7 positions match TRBD1. This CDR3 has 13 amino acids. Germline lookup yields CDR1 SEHNR and CDR2 FQNEAQ (reference sequence). The ends lost 7 bases at V and 10 bases at J; junction bases unmatched: 12.

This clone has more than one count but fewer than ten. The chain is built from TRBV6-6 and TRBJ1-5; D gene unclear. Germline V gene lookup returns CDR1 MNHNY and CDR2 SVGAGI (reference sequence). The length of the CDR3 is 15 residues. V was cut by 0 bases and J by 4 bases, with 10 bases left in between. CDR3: CASSYSSGSNQPQHF. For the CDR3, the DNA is TGTGCCAGCAGTTACTCGTCAGGCTCAAATCAGCCCCAGCATTTT.

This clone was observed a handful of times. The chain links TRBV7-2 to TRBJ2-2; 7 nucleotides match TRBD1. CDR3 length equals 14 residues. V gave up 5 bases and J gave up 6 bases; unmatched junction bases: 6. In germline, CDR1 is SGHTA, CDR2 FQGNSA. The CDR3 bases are TGTGCCAGCAGCCCTCGCACAGGGGCCGGGGAGCTGTTTTTT. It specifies CASSPRTGAGELFF.

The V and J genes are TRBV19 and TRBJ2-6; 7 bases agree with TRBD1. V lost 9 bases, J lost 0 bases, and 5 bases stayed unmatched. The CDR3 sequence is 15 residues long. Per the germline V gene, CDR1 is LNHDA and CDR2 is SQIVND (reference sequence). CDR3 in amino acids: CARDRANSGANVLTF. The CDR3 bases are TGTGCCAGAGACAGGGCTAACTCTGGGGCCAACGTCCTGACTTTC. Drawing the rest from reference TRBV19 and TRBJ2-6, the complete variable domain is DGGITQSPKYLFRKEGQNVTLSCEQNLNHDAMYWYRQDPGQGLRLIYYSQIVNDFQKGDIAEGYSVSREKKESFPLTVTSAQKNPTAFYLCARDRANSGANVLTFGAGSRLTVL.

Written as DNA, the CDR3 is TGCAGCGTAACCGGGACTAGCGGTAACACAGATACGCAGTATTTT. Translating gives CSVTGTSGNTDTQYF. The chain recombines TRBV29-1 with TRBJ2-3; TRBD2 aligns across 11 bases. This CDR3 region has 15 residues. Germline CDR1 is SQVTM and CDR2 is ANQGSEA. V was clipped by 6 bases and J by 2 bases; unmatched bases: 7.

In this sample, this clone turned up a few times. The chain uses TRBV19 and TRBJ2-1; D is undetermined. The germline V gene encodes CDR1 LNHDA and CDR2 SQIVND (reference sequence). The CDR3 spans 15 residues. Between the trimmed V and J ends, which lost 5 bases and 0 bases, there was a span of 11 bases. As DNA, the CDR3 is TGTGCCAGTAGTCTTAAGTCTACCTCCTACAATGAGCAGTTCTTC. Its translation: CASSLKSTSYNEQFF.

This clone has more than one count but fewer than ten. The CDR3 DNA reads TGTGCCACCGGTACCTATAACTCTGGAAACACCATATATTTT. This codes for CATGTYNSGNTIYF. V is TRBV15 and J is TRBJ1-3; D gene uncertain. With 8 bases removed from V and 0 bases from J, the gap between germline ends came to 11 bases. CDR1 LNHNV and CDR2 YYDKDF come from the germline V gene (reference sequence). The CDR3 consists of 14 residues. Supplemented by reference TRBV15 and TRBJ1-3, the full variable domain reads DAMVIQNPRYQVTQFGKPVTLSCSQTLNHNVMYWYQQKSSQAPKLLFHYYDKDFNNEADTPDNFQSRRPNTSFCFLDIRSPGLGDTAMYLCATGTYNSGNTIYFGEGSWLTVV.

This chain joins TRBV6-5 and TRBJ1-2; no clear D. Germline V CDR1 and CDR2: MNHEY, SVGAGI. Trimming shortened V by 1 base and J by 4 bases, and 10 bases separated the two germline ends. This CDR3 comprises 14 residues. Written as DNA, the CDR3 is TGTGCCAGCAGTTACTGGACGGCGTTCTATGGCTACACCTTC. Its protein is CASSYWTAFYGYTF.

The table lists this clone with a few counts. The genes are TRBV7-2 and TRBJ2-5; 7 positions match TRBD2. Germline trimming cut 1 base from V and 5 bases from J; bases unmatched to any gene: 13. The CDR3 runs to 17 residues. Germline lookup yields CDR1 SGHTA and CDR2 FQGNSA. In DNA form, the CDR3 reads TGTGCCAGCAGCTTAGACCTAATTAGAGCGGGAAGGGAGACCCAGTACTTC. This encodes CASSLDLIRAGRETQYF.

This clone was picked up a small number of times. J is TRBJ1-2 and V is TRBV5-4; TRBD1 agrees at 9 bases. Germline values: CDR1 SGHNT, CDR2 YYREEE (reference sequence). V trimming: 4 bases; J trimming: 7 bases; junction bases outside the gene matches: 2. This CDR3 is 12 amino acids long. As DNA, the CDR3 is TGTGCCAGCAGCCAGGACAGGGGTGGCTACACCTTC. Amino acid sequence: CASSQDRGGYTF.

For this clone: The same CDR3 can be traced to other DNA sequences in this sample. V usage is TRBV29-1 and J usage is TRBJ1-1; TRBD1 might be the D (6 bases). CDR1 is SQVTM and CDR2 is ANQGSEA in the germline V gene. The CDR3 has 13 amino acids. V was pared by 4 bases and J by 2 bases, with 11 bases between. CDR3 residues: CSVVGGLNTEAFF. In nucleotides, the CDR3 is TGCAGCGTTGTCGGGGGGCTCAACACTGAAGCTTTCTTT.